The TCR beta chain under discussion was sequenced for a study of blood T cell repertoires in COVID-19. The wider study: There were acute and convalescent COVID-19 samples, and they came from the United States, Italy and Spain. Sample material is recorded as cDNA or gDNA derived from T cells, B-cell-depleted T cells, or PBMCs.

Original processing methods: It was from reference gene primer amplification that nucleated cell counts were estimated. TCRdb's copy holds only in-frame clones and misses some; the assay was immunoSEQ multiplex PCR. Clone size and the V and J calls come from that table; the DNA yielded D and trimming. The sample holds approximately 390,000 clones, over 75% seen once. Enrolled during active infection, Seattle patients were then followed longitudinally. The CDR3 runs 12 residues. CDR1 is MNHEY and CDR2 is SVGAGI in the germline V gene. Trimming removed 6 bases from V and 5 bases from J, with 10 bases in between.

Sequenced material: peripheral blood. The rearrangement links TRBV6-5 to TRBJ1-2; D is possibly TRBD1 (5 bases). This receptor was identified in a woman in her sixties with COVID-19, enrolled during active disease. The CDR3 protein is CASSFTGYGYTF. For the CDR3, the DNA is TGTGCCAGCAGCTTCACAGGTTATGGCTACACCTTC.